This T cell receptor (beta chain) was recovered during a study of Tregs in tolerant kidney transplant recipients. The table came from immunoSEQ multiplex PCR; TCRdb's copy has only in-frame clones and leaves some out. The sample has approximately 49,000 clones. This CDR3 has 14 amino acids. Germline CDR1 reads SGHNT; CDR2 reads YYREEE (reference sequence). After removal of 4 bases from V and 6 bases from J, the junction contained 8 bases not matched to a gene. Comment on this clone: The read halts 3 residues ahead of the CDR3 end, with the missing end drawn from the germline J gene.

The sample consisted of CD4+ T cells from blood, taken before the transplant. The rearrangement uses TRBV5-4 and TRBJ1-1, with 8 bases that match TRBD1. The sequence derives from a human donor who received a combined kidney and bone marrow transplant. The covered CDR3 bases are TGTGCCAGCAGCCCACGGACAGGGAAGGCTGAA. It specifies CASSPRTGKAE. The entire CDR3 sequence reads CASSPRTGKAEAFF.